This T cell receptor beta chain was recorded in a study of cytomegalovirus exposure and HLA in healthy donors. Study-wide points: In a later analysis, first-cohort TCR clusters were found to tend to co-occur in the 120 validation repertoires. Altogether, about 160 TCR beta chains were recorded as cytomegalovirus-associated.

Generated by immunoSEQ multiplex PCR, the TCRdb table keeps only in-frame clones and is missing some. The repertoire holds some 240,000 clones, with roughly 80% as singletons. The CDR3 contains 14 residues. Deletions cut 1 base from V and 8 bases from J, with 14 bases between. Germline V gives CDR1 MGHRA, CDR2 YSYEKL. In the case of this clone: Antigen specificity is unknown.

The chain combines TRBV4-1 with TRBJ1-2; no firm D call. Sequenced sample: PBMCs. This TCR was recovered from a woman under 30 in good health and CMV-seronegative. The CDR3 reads CASSQGSRFGGYTF. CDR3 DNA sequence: TGCGCCAGCAGCCAAGGTTCTCGCTTCGGGGGCTACACCTTC.